This T cell receptor beta chain was observed in a study of a mutant IDH1 vaccine in newly diagnosed glioma. At the level of the study: Patients got radiotherapy, temozolomide, or both beforehand, and most got both. Broader study findings: Pseudoprogression apparently lacked any relation to changes in top peripheral T cell clonotypes. Most patients, roughly 92%, showed vaccine-induced immune responses.

The CDR3 totals 12 residues. Deletions cut 7 bases from V and 2 bases from J, with 5 bases between. The germline V gene has CDR1 SGHTA and CDR2 FQGNSA. Time point here: week 35, safety follow-up. A single vaccine dose contained 300 ug of mutant IDH1 20-mer peptide, and topical imiquimod was used with it. Eight vaccine injections were given to patients in weeks 1, 3, 5, 7, 11, 15, 19 and 23. A note on this clone: Antigen unknown.

Only in-frame clones appear in the TCRdb table, and some are missing; sequencing was by immunoSEQ multiplex PCR. The sample records about 69,000 clones, around 86% being singletons. The source was PBMCs, collected from a glioma patient whose treatment included an IDH1 peptide vaccine. The sequence was obtained from a man between 25 and 39 years old with glioma. This chain uses TRBV7-2 with TRBJ2-2; D not certain. CDR3 sequence reads: CASTLNTGELFF. The CDR3 DNA reads TGTGCCAGCACCCTCAACACCGGGGAGCTGTTTTTT.